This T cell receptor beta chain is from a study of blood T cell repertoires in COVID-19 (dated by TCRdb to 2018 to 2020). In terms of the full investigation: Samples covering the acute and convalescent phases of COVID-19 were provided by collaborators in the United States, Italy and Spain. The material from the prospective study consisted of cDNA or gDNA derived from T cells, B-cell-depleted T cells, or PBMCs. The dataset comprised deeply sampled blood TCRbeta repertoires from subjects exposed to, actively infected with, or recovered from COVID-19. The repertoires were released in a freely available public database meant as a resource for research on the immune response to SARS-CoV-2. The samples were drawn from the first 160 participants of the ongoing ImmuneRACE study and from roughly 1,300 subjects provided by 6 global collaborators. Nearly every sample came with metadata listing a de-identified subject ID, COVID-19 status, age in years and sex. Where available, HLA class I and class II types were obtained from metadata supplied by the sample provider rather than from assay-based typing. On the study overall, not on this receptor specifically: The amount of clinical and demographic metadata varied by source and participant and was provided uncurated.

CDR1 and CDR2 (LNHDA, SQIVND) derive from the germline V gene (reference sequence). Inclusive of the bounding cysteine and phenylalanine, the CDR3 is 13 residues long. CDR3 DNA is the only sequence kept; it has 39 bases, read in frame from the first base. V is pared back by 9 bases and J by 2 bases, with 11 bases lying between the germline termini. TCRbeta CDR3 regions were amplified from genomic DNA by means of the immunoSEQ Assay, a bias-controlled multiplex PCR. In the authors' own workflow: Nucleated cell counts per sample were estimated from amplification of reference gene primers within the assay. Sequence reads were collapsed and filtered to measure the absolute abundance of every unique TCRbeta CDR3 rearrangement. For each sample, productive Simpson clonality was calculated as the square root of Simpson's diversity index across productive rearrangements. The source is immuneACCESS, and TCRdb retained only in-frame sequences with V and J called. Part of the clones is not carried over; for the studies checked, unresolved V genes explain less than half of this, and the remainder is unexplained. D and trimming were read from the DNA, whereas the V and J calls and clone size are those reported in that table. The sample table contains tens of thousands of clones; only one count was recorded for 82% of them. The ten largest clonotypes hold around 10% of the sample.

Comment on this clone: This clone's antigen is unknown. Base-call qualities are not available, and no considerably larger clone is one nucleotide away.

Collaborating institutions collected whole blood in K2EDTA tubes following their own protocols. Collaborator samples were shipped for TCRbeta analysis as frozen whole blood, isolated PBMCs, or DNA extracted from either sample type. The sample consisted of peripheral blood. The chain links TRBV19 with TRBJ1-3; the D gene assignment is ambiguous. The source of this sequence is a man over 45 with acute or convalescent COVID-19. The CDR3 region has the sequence CASRFAAGNTIYF. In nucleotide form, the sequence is TGTGCCAGCCGATTCGCAGCTGGAAACACCATATATTTT.